This T cell receptor (beta chain) came from a study of blood T cells in healthy people across ages. Study results and caveats: Considered underestimates were the diversity estimates obtained from one million T cells.

Per-sample PBMC isolation yielded at least 7 million cells. Primed by a sample-barcoded 5' primer and a J-beta primer mix, a second PCR proceeded for about 6 to 12 cycles. Each cDNA molecule carried a tag from a template-switch adaptor that contained 12 random nucleotides. TCRdb reprocessed the 5' RACE reads with MiXCR, giving one entry per CDR3 protein. The table lists approximately 600,000 distinct CDR3 sequences, under 70% of them singletons, with approximately 37% in the top ten. The ends were cut back, 0 bases at V and 5 bases at J, with 12 bases in the middle. Germline V CDR1 and CDR2: KGHSH, LQKENI. This CDR3 contains 15 residues. This clonotype came up a few times. What it recognizes is unknown.

The clonotype was recovered from a man in his 60s in good health. Specimen: blood. The J gene is TRBJ2-3, the V gene TRBV18, with D perhaps TRBD1 (5 bases). The CDR3 loop reads CASSPPEQGRDTQYF. CDR3 nucleotides: TGTGCCAGCTCACCACCGGAGCAGGGTCGAGATACGCAGTATTTT.